Listed below are T cell receptor beta chains from one sample, sequenced in a study of T cells in Graves' hyperthyroidism and ophthalmopathy. A single record per CDR3 protein comes from TCRdb applying MiXCR to the multiplex PCR reads. The top ten hold less than 6% of the sample, which has roughly 580,000 distinct CDR3 sequences, 11% to 15% seen once. The sequencing input was blood. Source of these receptors: a woman in her thirties with Graves' hyperthyroidism that later progressed to Graves' ophthalmopathy. CDR3s include the opening cysteine and the closing phenylalanine or tryptophan. The order of the fields is D gene, clone size, J gene, V gene, CDR3 protein, CDR3 DNA. The D gene is left open where the match is weak. Only part of the rows carry a size: once, few, many, or a class if the clone is expanded.

d_gene: TRBD1; abundance: few; j_gene: TRBJ2-2; v_gene: TRBV7-2; CDR3aa: CASSSGQTGELFF; CDR3nt: TGTGCCAGCAGCTCGGGACAGACCGGGGAGCTGTTTTTT
d_gene: TRBD1; abundance: few; j_gene: TRBJ2-7; v_gene: TRBV7-9; CDR3aa: CASSLKAGGQGPYEQYF; CDR3nt: TGTGCCAGCAGCTTAAAGGCCGGCGGACAGGGGCCCTACGAGCAGTACTTC
d_gene: TRBD2; abundance: many; j_gene: TRBJ2-5; v_gene: TRBV18; CDR3aa: CASSPQTLAAQETQYF; CDR3nt: TGTGCCAGCTCACCACAGACCCTAGCGGCTCAAGAGACCCAGTACTTC
d_gene: .; abundance: few; j_gene: TRBJ2-3; v_gene: TRBV30; CDR3aa: CAWSVLSGTTDTQYF; CDR3nt: TGTGCCTGGAGTGTACTGAGTGGGACGACAGATACGCAGTATTTT
d_gene: TRBD2; abundance: .; j_gene: TRBJ2-1; v_gene: TRBV19; CDR3aa: CASSILAGGQYEQFF; CDR3nt: TGTGCCAGTAGTATACTAGCGGGAGGCCAATACGAGCAGTTCTTC
d_gene: .; abundance: many; j_gene: TRBJ1-2; v_gene: TRBV28; CDR3aa: CASSLDTYGYTF; CDR3nt: TGTGCCAGCAGTTTGGATACCTATGGCTACACCTTC
d_gene: TRBD1; abundance: .; j_gene: TRBJ2-7; v_gene: TRBV6-1; CDR3aa: CASSEERTGGNEQYF; CDR3nt: TGTGCCAGCAGTGAAGAGAGGACAGGGGGCAACGAGCAGTACTTC
d_gene: .; abundance: many; j_gene: TRBJ2-5; v_gene: TRBV29-1; CDR3aa: CSVVFGGQGLQETQYF; CDR3nt: TGCAGCGTTGTCTTCGGGGGGCAGGGGTTACAAGAGACCCAGTACTTC
d_gene: .; abundance: few; j_gene: TRBJ1-1; v_gene: TRBV7-6; CDR3aa: CASSLTGSRLGTEAFF; CDR3nt: TGTGCCAGCAGCTTGACAGGATCGAGGCTGGGCACTGAAGCTTTCTTT
d_gene: TRBD2; abundance: few; j_gene: TRBJ2-7; v_gene: TRBV27; CDR3aa: CASRLARAYEQYF; CDR3nt: TGTGCCAGCAGACTAGCGCGAGCCTACGAGCAGTACTTC
d_gene: .; abundance: many; j_gene: TRBJ1-1; v_gene: TRBV10-3; CDR3aa: CAIRSDSPTEAFF; CDR3nt: TGTGCCATCCGATCGGACAGTCCCACTGAAGCTTTCTTT
d_gene: .; abundance: many; j_gene: TRBJ2-7; v_gene: TRBV13; CDR3aa: CASSQRAAGRKDEQYF; CDR3nt: TGTGCCAGCAGCCAACGAGCCGCGGGTCGCAAGGACGAGCAGTACTTC
d_gene: .; abundance: many; j_gene: TRBJ1-4; v_gene: TRBV9; CDR3aa: CASSVDQGNEKLFF; CDR3nt: TGTGCCAGCAGCGTAGATCAGGGTAATGAAAAACTGTTTTTT
d_gene: TRBD1; abundance: many; j_gene: TRBJ1-4; v_gene: TRBV6-5; CDR3aa: CASSYGTGWEKLFF; CDR3nt: TGTGCCAGCAGTTACGGGACAGGGTGGGAAAAACTGTTTTTT
d_gene: .; abundance: few; j_gene: TRBJ2-1; v_gene: TRBV5-1; CDR3aa: CASSLAGVPYNEQFF; CDR3nt: TGCGCCAGCAGCTTGGCGGGAGTCCCCTACAATGAGCAGTTCTTC
d_gene: .; abundance: many; j_gene: TRBJ2-7; v_gene: TRBV24-1; CDR3aa: CATSISGDYEQYF; CDR3nt: TGTGCCACCAGCATCTCAGGGGACTACGAGCAGTACTTC
d_gene: .; abundance: .; j_gene: TRBJ1-5; v_gene: TRBV10-3; CDR3aa: CAISESGGHDNQPQHF; CDR3nt: TGTGCCATCAGTGAGTCCGGGGGCCACGACAATCAGCCCCAGCATTTT
d_gene: .; abundance: many; j_gene: TRBJ2-1; v_gene: TRBV12-3/TRBV12-4; CDR3aa: CASSLPSVNEQFF; CDR3nt: TGTGCCAGCAGTTTACCTAGCGTGAATGAGCAGTTCTTC
d_gene: TRBD1; abundance: many; j_gene: TRBJ2-1; v_gene: TRBV12-3/TRBV12-4; CDR3aa: CASSGTASSYNEQFF; CDR3nt: TGTGCCAGCAGCGGGACAGCGAGCTCCTACAATGAGCAGTTCTTC
d_gene: .; abundance: many; j_gene: TRBJ1-1; v_gene: TRBV12-5; CDR3aa: CASGLVPMNTEAFF; CDR3nt: TGTGCTAGTGGTTTGGTCCCTATGAACACTGAAGCTTTCTTT
d_gene: TRBD2; abundance: many; j_gene: TRBJ2-1; v_gene: TRBV19; CDR3aa: CASRGWREGRYEQFF; CDR3nt: TGTGCCAGTAGGGGGTGGCGGGAGGGCCGGTATGAGCAGTTCTTC
d_gene: .; abundance: many; j_gene: TRBJ2-6; v_gene: TRBV2; CDR3aa: CASSAGSGANVLTF; CDR3nt: TGTGCCAGCAGTGCAGGCTCTGGGGCCAACGTCCTGACTTTC
d_gene: .; abundance: many; j_gene: TRBJ1-1; v_gene: TRBV14; CDR3aa: CASSQDEWGEAFF; CDR3nt: TGTGCCAGCAGCCAAGATGAATGGGGTGAAGCTTTCTTT
d_gene: .; abundance: few; j_gene: TRBJ1-2; v_gene: TRBV7-8; CDR3aa: CASSPLDPNYGYTF; CDR3nt: TGTGCCAGCAGCCCCCTTGATCCTAACTATGGCTACACCTTC
d_gene: TRBD1; abundance: many; j_gene: TRBJ1-2; v_gene: TRBV28; CDR3aa: CASRAGGDKNYGYTF; CDR3nt: TGTGCCAGCAGAGCAGGGGGGGACAAAAACTATGGCTACACCTTC
d_gene: .; abundance: many; j_gene: TRBJ2-4; v_gene: TRBV29-1; CDR3aa: CSVGRGDLAKNIQYF; CDR3nt: TGCAGCGTGGGCAGGGGAGATTTAGCCAAAAACATTCAGTACTTC
d_gene: TRBD2; abundance: many; j_gene: TRBJ2-3; v_gene: TRBV27; CDR3aa: CARGGGSPDTQYF; CDR3nt: TGTGCCAGGGGAGGCGGGAGCCCAGATACGCAGTATTTT
d_gene: .; abundance: many; j_gene: TRBJ1-2; v_gene: TRBV2; CDR3aa: CASRLGRNYGYTF; CDR3nt: TGTGCCAGCAGATTAGGACGGAACTATGGCTACACCTTC
d_gene: .; abundance: many; j_gene: TRBJ2-5; v_gene: TRBV18; CDR3aa: CASSPSREAPKETQYF; CDR3nt: TGTGCCAGCTCGCCATCCCGTGAAGCGCCTAAAGAGACCCAGTACTTC
d_gene: .; abundance: few; j_gene: TRBJ2-7; v_gene: TRBV19; CDR3aa: CASSISTSYEQYF; CDR3nt: TGTGCCAGTAGTATTTCCACATCCTACGAGCAGTACTTC
d_gene: .; abundance: many; j_gene: TRBJ1-3; v_gene: TRBV20-1; CDR3aa: CSARAGGNTIYF; CDR3nt: TGCAGTGCTAGAGCGGGGGGAAACACCATATATTTT
d_gene: TRBD1; abundance: many; j_gene: TRBJ1-2; v_gene: TRBV28; CDR3aa: CACSSDRGGYGYTF; CDR3nt: TGTGCCTGCAGTTCTGACAGGGGTGGCTATGGCTACACCTTC
d_gene: TRBD2; abundance: many; j_gene: TRBJ2-3; v_gene: TRBV6-6; CDR3aa: CASSYSILAGAGTDTQYF; CDR3nt: TGTGCCAGCAGTTACTCGATACTAGCGGGAGCGGGGACAGATACGCAGTATTTT
d_gene: .; abundance: many; j_gene: TRBJ1-5; v_gene: TRBV27; CDR3aa: CATGVGQPQHF; CDR3nt: TGTGCCACCGGGGTTGGTCAGCCCCAGCATTTT
d_gene: .; abundance: many; j_gene: TRBJ2-1; v_gene: TRBV10-1; CDR3aa: CASSETGFPKGASYNEQFF; CDR3nt: TGCGCCAGCAGTGAGACGGGGTTCCCAAAAGGGGCCTCCTACAATGAGCAGTTCTTC
d_gene: TRBD1; abundance: few; j_gene: TRBJ1-5; v_gene: TRBV6-1; CDR3aa: CASSELRGQGTQHF; CDR3nt: TGTGCCAGCAGTGAATTGAGGGGACAGGGGACCCAGCATTTT
d_gene: TRBD2; abundance: many; j_gene: TRBJ2-3; v_gene: TRBV12-3/TRBV12-4; CDR3aa: CASSIRLTSGSLTDTQYF; CDR3nt: TGTGCCAGCAGTATCCGCCTGACTAGCGGGAGCCTGACGGATACGCAGTATTTT
d_gene: TRBD1; abundance: few; j_gene: TRBJ1-5; v_gene: TRBV28; CDR3aa: CASTGTGVQPQHF; CDR3nt: TGTGCCAGTACCGGGACAGGCGTTCAGCCCCAGCATTTT
d_gene: .; abundance: .; j_gene: TRBJ2-2; v_gene: TRBV7-9; CDR3aa: CASSLPDRGGSGELFF; CDR3nt: TGTGCCAGCAGCCTACCTGACAGGGGAGGGTCCGGGGAGCTGTTTTTT
d_gene: .; abundance: many; j_gene: TRBJ1-2; v_gene: TRBV2; CDR3aa: CASSLLAGTDGGYGYTF; CDR3nt: TGTGCCAGCAGTCTATTAGCCGGGACCGATGGAGGCTATGGCTACACCTTC
d_gene: TRBD2; abundance: many; j_gene: TRBJ2-5; v_gene: TRBV11-3; CDR3aa: CASSFHLGLAGEETQYF; CDR3nt: TGTGCCAGCAGCTTCCATCTGGGACTAGCGGGAGAAGAGACCCAGTACTTC
d_gene: .; abundance: few; j_gene: TRBJ2-1; v_gene: TRBV6-6; CDR3aa: CASSYTAYNEQFF; CDR3nt: TGTGCCAGCAGTTACACAGCGTACAATGAGCAGTTCTTC
d_gene: TRBD1; abundance: many; j_gene: TRBJ1-4; v_gene: TRBV27; CDR3aa: CASSLSRVRQGAEKLFF; CDR3nt: TGTGCCAGCAGTTTATCCCGTGTTCGGCAGGGGGCTGAAAAACTGTTTTTT
d_gene: TRBD1; abundance: many; j_gene: TRBJ2-7; v_gene: TRBV14; CDR3aa: CASRPPGTGVYEQYF; CDR3nt: TGTGCCAGCAGACCCCCCGGGACAGGCGTCTACGAGCAGTACTTC
d_gene: TRBD1; abundance: many; j_gene: TRBJ2-1; v_gene: TRBV10-1; CDR3aa: CASSARDRVLANEQFF; CDR3nt: TGCGCCAGCAGTGCCCGGGACAGGGTTCTTGCCAATGAGCAGTTCTTC
d_gene: .; abundance: few; j_gene: TRBJ2-4; v_gene: TRBV28; CDR3aa: CASSRNYAGIRVQYF; CDR3nt: TGTGCCAGCAGCCGTAACTACGCAGGGATTCGGGTTCAGTACTTC
d_gene: .; abundance: few; j_gene: TRBJ1-1; v_gene: TRBV20-1; CDR3aa: CSADSRKTEAFF; CDR3nt: TGCAGTGCTGATTCTAGAAAGACTGAAGCTTTCTTT